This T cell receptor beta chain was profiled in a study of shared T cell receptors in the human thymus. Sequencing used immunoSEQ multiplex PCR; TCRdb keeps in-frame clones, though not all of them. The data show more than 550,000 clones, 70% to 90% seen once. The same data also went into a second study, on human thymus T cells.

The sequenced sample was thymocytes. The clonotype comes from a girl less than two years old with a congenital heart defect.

The CDR3 DNA reads as TGTGCCAGCAGTCCCGGGGGGTTTCATCAGCCCCAGCATTTT. Protein: CASSPGGFHQPQHF. The chain couples TRBV28 to TRBJ1-5, with D perhaps matching TRBD1 (5 bases). The CDR3 totals 14 residues. Trimming removed 5 bases at V and 5 bases at J, with 13 bases between. Germline V CDR1 and CDR2: MDHEN, SYDVKM. Looking up the rest from reference TRBV28 and TRBJ1-5 gives the full variable domain: DVKVTQSSRYLVKRTGEKVFLECVQDMDHENMFWYRQDPGLGLRLIYFSYDVKMKEKGDIPEGYSVSREKKERFSLILESASTNQTSMYLCASSPGGFHQPQHFGDGTRLSIL.